This TCR beta chain is from a study of T cell repertoires in cytomegalovirus infection. On the study more broadly: Researchers turned to recently identified HLA-C-restricted CMV epitopes as well as well-studied HLA-B-restricted ones. Both a matching HLA type and CMV infection were indicated by public TCR beta signatures.

Points on this clonotype: Its antigen is undetermined.

This CDR3 has 14 amino acids. The germline V gene encodes CDR1 SGHVS and CDR2 FQNEAQ. V shed 2 bases and J 4 bases; nucleotides not matched to a gene: 3. Using its own MiXCR run on the reads, TCRdb lists one record per CDR3 protein. Here the sample spans around 310,000 distinct CDR3 sequences, almost 30% being singletons. Study results and caveats: Clonotypes of TCR beta that were HLA-C-restricted and CMV-specific dominated the ex vivo response.

This clonotype was obtained from a human donor in good health (CMV status not recorded). Some clones in this sample may be carry-over from other donors' samples. Sequencing used cultured PBMCs, obtained from culture after CMV antigen stimulation. The chain is built from TRBV7-8 and TRBJ2-7; 9 nucleotides agree with TRBD1. This CDR3 reads CASSLTGQGYEQYF. The CDR3 bases are TGTGCCAGCAGCTTAACGGGACAGGGTTACGAGCAGTACTTC.